These 22 T cell receptor beta chains share one sample of origin, sequenced in a study of T cell repertoires in cytomegalovirus infection (dated by TCRdb to between 2019 and 2020). The reads were generated on an Illumina HiSeq 1500. TCRdb reprocessed the public reads (quality trimming at Q25 with fastp, clone calling with MiXCR) and kept in-frame beta chains. Identical CDR3 protein sequences are pooled into one entry, listed with their most common genes and DNA. The sample table lists approximately 250,000 distinct CDR3 sequences, about 20% of them with a count of one. The top ten hold 18% of the sample. The material sequenced was CD8+ T cells from PBMCs. The receptors originated from a human donor in good health (CMV status not recorded). Some clones in this sample may be carry-over from other donors' samples.

The V and J genes are TRBV3-1 and TRBJ1-2; possible D gene TRBD1, 6 bases. V was clipped by 2 bases and J by 5 bases, with 15 bases between them. CDR1 and CDR2 from the germline V gene are LGHDT and YNNKEL (reference sequence). The CDR3 is made up of 15 amino acids. CDR3 bases: TGTGCCAGCAGCCAACCGGGGGCCTATTTATATGGCTACACCTTC. It translates to CASSQPGAYLYGYTF.

The sample holds many counts of this clonotype. The chain is built from TRBV7-6 and TRBJ2-3; the match to TRBD2 covers 8 bases. Germline V lookup: CDR1 SGHVS, CDR2 FNYEAQ. The CDR3 is 14 residues long. V lost 5 bases to trimming and J lost 6 bases; unmatched junction nucleotides: 7. In nucleotides, the CDR3 is TGTGCCAGCAGCCCCAGCGGGGGCCGGGATACGCAGTATTTT. As protein: CASSPSGGRDTQYF.

This chain links TRBV27 with TRBJ2-7; tentatively, D is TRBD1 (6 bases). V was pared by 6 bases and J by 0 bases, with 12 bases between. Looked up from germline, CDR1 is MNHEY and CDR2 is SMNVEV (reference sequence). The CDR3 extends over 14 amino acids. This CDR3 is CASSPRQDSYEQYF. The CDR3 region has the DNA TGTGCCAGCAGCCCCCGACAGGACTCCTACGAGCAGTACTTC.

This clonotype was seen a few times. This sequence joins TRBV13 and TRBJ1-1; D unresolved. Trimming took 0 bases from V and 0 from J, leaving 11 bases between them. The germline V gene encodes CDR1 PRHDT and CDR2 FYEKMQ (reference sequence). This CDR3 has 16 amino acids. CDR3 in amino acids: CASSLGGYPMNTEAFF. The DNA for the CDR3 is TGTGCCAGCAGCTTAGGCGGTTATCCTATGAACACTGAAGCTTTCTTT.

Ten or more counts support this clonotype. This chain links TRBV27 with TRBJ2-6, with D uncertain. The CDR3 spans 13 residues. Trimming left V 3 bases short and J 3 bases short, with 3 bases between. Germline CDR1 is MNHEY and CDR2 is SMNVEV (reference sequence). The CDR3 nucleotides are TGTGCCAGCAGTTTTATTGGGGCCAACGTCCTGACTTTC. This translates into CASSFIGANVLTF.

This rearrangement joins TRBV14 to TRBJ2-5, with D hard to call. V was trimmed by 0 bases and J by 7 bases, leaving 9 bases between them. Germline loops: CDR1 SGHDN, CDR2 FVKESK. This CDR3 has 13 amino acids. CDR3 in DNA: TGTGCCAGCAGCCAAGATCCCGATCCGACCCAGTACTTC. Protein: CASSQDPDPTQYF.

V and J are TRBV7-3 and TRBJ2-6; no reliable D call. The length of the CDR3 is 17 residues. CDR1 SGHTA and CDR2 FQGTGA come from the germline V gene. The V end lost 2 bases, the J end lost 0 bases, and 11 bases lay between the germline ends. The CDR3 coding sequence is TGTGCCAGCAGCTTAGTGGTGGAGAGCTCTGGGGCCAACGTCCTGACTTTC. Its translation is CASSLVVESSGANVLTF.

About this clonotype itself: At one boundary the junction diverges from the germline segment, which might be a read error. V is TRBV7-3 and J is TRBJ1-2; tentatively, D is TRBD1 (6 bases). In germline, CDR1 is SGHTA, CDR2 FQGTGA. This CDR3 spans 15 amino acids. The CDR3 sequence is CASTLPGQLDGGYTF. In DNA, the CDR3 is TGTGCCAGCACCTTACCGGGACAATTAGATGGTGGCTACACCTTC.

In this sample, this clonotype turned up many times. V gene TRBV7-6 combines with J gene TRBJ2-7; 10 bases are shared with TRBD2. Germline V CDR1 and CDR2: SGHVS, FNYEAQ. The CDR3 has 15 amino acids. V lost 6 bases, J lost 2 bases, and 7 bases stayed unmatched. CDR3 amino acids: CASSPGLAKPYEQYF. CDR3 sequence (DNA): TGTGCCAGCAGTCCGGGACTAGCGAAGCCCTACGAGCAGTACTTC.

As to this clonotype: It may be a read error: a sequence one base away is much more abundant. The genes are TRBV28 and TRBJ2-7; D remains unclear. This CDR3 has 11 amino acids. CDR1 is MDHEN, CDR2 SYDVKM, per germline. CDR3 sequence reads: CPSSSPYEQYF. The CDR3 DNA reads as TGTCCCAGCAGTTCCCCCTACGAGCAGTACTTC.

This clonotype showed up many times. The chain joins TRBV7-9 to TRBJ2-4, with D perhaps matching TRBD1 (6 bases). V was shortened by 5 bases and J by 0 bases, with 11 bases between the two germline ends. This CDR3 spans 15 amino acids. CDR1 and CDR2 from the germline V gene are SEHNR and FQNEAQ (reference sequence). DNA for the CDR3: TGTGCCAGCAGCCAGACGACAGGAGCCAAAAACATTCAGTACTTC. It translates to CASSQTTGAKNIQYF.

This clonotype was detected only a few times. This chain connects TRBV5-4 to TRBJ1-2; perhaps TRBD1 as D (6 bases). This CDR3 is built from 16 residues. The V gene lost 0 bases and the J gene lost 5 bases, with 17 bases spanning the gap. In germline, CDR1 is SGHNT, CDR2 YYREEE (reference sequence). CDR3 residues: CASSLVGWGPEYGYTF. CDR3 bases: TGTGCCAGCAGCTTGGTGGGCTGGGGGCCGGAGTATGGCTACACCTTC.

In this sample, this clonotype turned up once. The chain recombines TRBV6-5 with TRBJ2-1; 11 nucleotides agree with TRBD1. CDR1 is MNHEY, CDR2 SVGAGI, per germline. The junction had 10 bases not matched to a gene; V was cut back by 1 base and J by 8 bases. The CDR3 length is 17 residues. CDR3 sequence (DNA): TGTGCCAGCAGTTACTTTCCCGGGGGACAGGGGGTCGATGAGCAGTTCTTC. Protein: CASSYFPGGQGVDEQFF.

This chain links TRBV28 with TRBJ1-2; TRBD1 agrees at 11 bases. Germline values: CDR1 MDHEN, CDR2 SYDVKM. The V and J ends lost 1 base and 7 bases, in that order; junction bases with no gene match: 8. The length of the CDR3 is 16 residues. CDR3 coding DNA: TGTGCCAGCAGTTTATCCCTCGGGACAGGGGGACGTGGCTACACCTTC. This sequence encodes CASSLSLGTGGRGYTF.

This clonotype showed up just a few times. The chain combines TRBV14 with TRBJ1-2; TRBD1 matches at 10 bases. Germline values: CDR1 SGHDN, CDR2 FVKESK. CDR3 length equals 15 residues. Trimming at V came to 1 base and at J to 4 bases, leaving 3 bases not matched to a gene. In nucleotides, the CDR3 is TGTGCCAGCAGCCAAGGACAGGGGGCAGGCTATGGCTACACCTTC. As protein: CASSQGQGAGYGYTF.

The chain carries TRBV2 and TRBJ1-4; 8 bases map to TRBD1. The CDR3 sequence is 17 residues long. J was trimmed by 8 bases and V by 4 bases; bases with no gene match: 15. In germline, CDR1 is SNHLY, CDR2 FYNNEI. The CDR3: CASSVTTGELSGEKLFF. The CDR3 region has the DNA TGTGCCAGCAGTGTGACGACAGGGGAACTTTCAGGAGAAAAACTGTTTTTT. The full variable domain, rest sourced from reference TRBV2 and TRBJ1-4, is EPEVTQTPSHQVTQMGQEVILRCVPISNHLYFYWYRQILGQKVEFLVSFYNNEISEKSEIFDDQFSVERPDGSNFTLKIRSTKLEDSAMYFCASSVTTGELSGEKLFFGSGTQLSVL.

This clonotype was counted many times. The rearrangement uses TRBV7-3 and TRBJ2-1; 12 nucleotides match TRBD2. The ends lost 2 bases at V and 8 bases at J; junction bases unmatched: 7. Germline-derived CDR1 and CDR2 are SGHTA and FQGTGA. The CDR3 sequence is 16 residues long. The CDR3 spells CASSLSMTSGGHEQFF. The DNA of the CDR3 is TGTGCCAGCAGCTTATCGATGACTAGCGGGGGACATGAGCAGTTCTTC.

V is TRBV15 and J is TRBJ2-1; 7 nucleotides line up with TRBD1. Germline values: CDR1 LNHNV, CDR2 YYDKDF (reference sequence). The J segment lost 3 bases and the V segment lost 1 base, leaving 6 bases of the junction unmatched. This CDR3 spans 16 amino acids. The CDR3 loop is CATSRGEGGNYNEQFF. CDR3 in DNA: TGTGCCACCAGCAGAGGGGAAGGGGGCAACTACAATGAGCAGTTCTTC.

V is TRBV27 and J is TRBJ1-1; unclear D gene. Trimming removed 5 bases at V and 1 base at J, with 8 bases between. Germline-derived CDR1 and CDR2 are MNHEY and SMNVEV (reference sequence). The CDR3 totals 13 residues. Here the CDR3 DNA reads TGTGCCAGCAGTCCCCGGGCGAACACTGAAGCTTTCTTT. Translation gives CASSPRANTEAFF.

The chain couples TRBV20-1 to TRBJ2-3, with D perhaps TRBD2 (6 bases). This CDR3 spans 13 amino acids. Germline V lookup: CDR1 DFQATT, CDR2 SNEGSKA (reference sequence). CDR3 nucleotides: TGCAGCGGGGGACTCCCCAACACAGATACGCAGTATTTT. It specifies CSGGLPNTDTQYF.

This clonotype has a handful of counts. This rearrangement joins TRBV28 to TRBJ2-5; 13 bases map to TRBD2. From germline, CDR1 is MDHEN and CDR2 SYDVKM. V was clipped by 2 bases and J by 3 bases; unmatched bases: 0. The CDR3 is 15 residues long. Here the CDR3 DNA reads TGTGCCAGCAGTTTAACTAGCGGGGGGGAAGAGACCCAGTACTTC. Protein product: CASSLTSGGEETQYF.

This clonotype has a handful of counts. In nucleotides, the CDR3 is TGTGCCAGCAGTAGGACAGGGGGCCAGCCCCAGCATTTT. This translates into CASSRTGGQPQHF. The V gene is TRBV28, the J gene TRBJ1-5; 11 bases match TRBD1. The trim removed 5 bases at V and 7 bases at J, leaving 1 base unmatched. Germline assignment: CDR1 MDHEN and CDR2 SYDVKM. The CDR3 totals 13 residues.